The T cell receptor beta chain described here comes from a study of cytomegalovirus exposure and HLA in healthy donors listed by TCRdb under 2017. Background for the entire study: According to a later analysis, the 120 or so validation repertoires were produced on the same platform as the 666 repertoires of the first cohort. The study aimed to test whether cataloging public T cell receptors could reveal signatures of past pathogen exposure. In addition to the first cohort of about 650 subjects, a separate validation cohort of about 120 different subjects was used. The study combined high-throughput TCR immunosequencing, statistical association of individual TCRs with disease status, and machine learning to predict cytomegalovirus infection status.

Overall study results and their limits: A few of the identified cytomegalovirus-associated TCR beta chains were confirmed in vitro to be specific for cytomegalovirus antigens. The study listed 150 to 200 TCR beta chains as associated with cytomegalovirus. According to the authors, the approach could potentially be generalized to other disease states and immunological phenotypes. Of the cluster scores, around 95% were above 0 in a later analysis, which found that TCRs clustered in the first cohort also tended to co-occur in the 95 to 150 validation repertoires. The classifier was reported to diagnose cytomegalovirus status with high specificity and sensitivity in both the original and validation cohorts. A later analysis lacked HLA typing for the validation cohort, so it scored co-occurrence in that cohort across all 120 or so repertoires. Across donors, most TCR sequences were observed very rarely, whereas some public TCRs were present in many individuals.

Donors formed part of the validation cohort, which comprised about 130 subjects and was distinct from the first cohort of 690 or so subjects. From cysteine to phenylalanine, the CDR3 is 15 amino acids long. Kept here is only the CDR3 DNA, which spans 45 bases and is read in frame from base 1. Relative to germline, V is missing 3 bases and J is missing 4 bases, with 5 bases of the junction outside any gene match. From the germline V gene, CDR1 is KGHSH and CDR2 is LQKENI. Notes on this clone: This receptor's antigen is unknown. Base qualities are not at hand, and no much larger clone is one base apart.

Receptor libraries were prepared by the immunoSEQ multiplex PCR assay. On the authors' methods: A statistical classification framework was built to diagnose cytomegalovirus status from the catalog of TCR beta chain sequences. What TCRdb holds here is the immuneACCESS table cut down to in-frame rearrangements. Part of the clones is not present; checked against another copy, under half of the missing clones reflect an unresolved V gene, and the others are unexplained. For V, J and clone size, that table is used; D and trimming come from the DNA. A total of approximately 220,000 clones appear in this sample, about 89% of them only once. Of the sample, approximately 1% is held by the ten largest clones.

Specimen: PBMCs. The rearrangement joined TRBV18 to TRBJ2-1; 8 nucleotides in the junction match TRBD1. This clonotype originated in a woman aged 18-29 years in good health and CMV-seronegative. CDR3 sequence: CASSPRDRLYNEQFF. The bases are TGTGCCAGCTCACCCCGGGACAGGCTATACAATGAGCAGTTCTTC.